The 9 T cell receptor beta chains below come from one sample, sequenced in a study of identical twins. TCRdb redid the calling of the 5' RACE reads with MiXCR, one entry per CDR3 protein. The sample has about 690,000 distinct CDR3 sequences, around 20% seen once. The data also belong to a second study, concerning T cells expressing NK-cell markers.

Material for sequencing was PBMCs. Receptors originate from a woman younger than 30 in good health.

This chain joins TRBV4-1 and TRBJ2-3, with TRBD2 matching 11 bases. Germline assignment: CDR1 MGHRA and CDR2 YSYEKL. The CDR3 is made up of 17 amino acids. Unmatched junction bases numbered 5, after V lost 1 base and J lost 2 bases. CDR3 region: CASSQGGLAETTDTQYF. The CDR3 DNA reads as TGCGCCAGCAGCCAAGGGGGACTAGCGGAGACCACAGATACGCAGTATTTT.

This clonotype was seen only a few times. The V call is TRBV29-1, the J call TRBJ2-1; 9 positions agree with TRBD1. Germline assignment: CDR1 SQVTM and CDR2 ANQGSEA. There are 15 residues in the CDR3. The trim removed 4 bases at V and 0 bases at J, leaving 4 bases unmatched. CDR3 coding DNA: TGCAGCGTTGGGGAACAGGGGGCCTCCTACAATGAGCAGTTCTTC. As protein: CSVGEQGASYNEQFF.

CDR3 sequence reads: CSASGMGADEKLFF. DNA for the CDR3: TGCAGTGCTAGTGGGATGGGGGCGGATGAAAAACTGTTTTTT. The chain couples TRBV20-1 to TRBJ1-4, with TRBD1 as a possible D gene (6 bases). Germline V gives CDR1 DFQATT, CDR2 SNEGSKA (reference sequence). This CDR3 comprises 14 residues. The V gene lost 3 bases and the J gene lost 6 bases, with 14 bases spanning the gap.

The chain carries TRBV4-1 and TRBJ2-3; D gene unclear. This CDR3 region has 15 residues. Trimming took 0 bases from V and 9 from J, leaving 16 bases between them. In germline, CDR1 is MGHRA, CDR2 YSYEKL. The CDR3 reads CASSQDWSTPRTQYF. The CDR3 DNA reads TGCGCCAGCAGCCAAGATTGGTCTACGCCACGGACGCAGTATTTT.

This rearrangement joins TRBV29-1 to TRBJ2-3; weak D call: TRBD2 (6 bases). Germline V gene data show CDR1 as SQVTM and CDR2 as ANQGSEA. V lost 2 bases and J lost 2, with 11 bases in between. This CDR3 spans 14 amino acids. CDR3 nucleotides: TGCAGCGTTGAACCCGGGACTTTCACAGATACGCAGTATTTT. Translated, it gives CSVEPGTFTDTQYF.

The chain recombines TRBV12-3 or TRBV12-4 with TRBJ2-1, with TRBD2 matching over 8 bases. The CDR3 sequence is 13 residues long. V dropped 6 bases and J dropped 7; count of bases not matched to a gene: 5. The DNA of the CDR3 is TGTGCCAGCAGCCCGCGGGGGGAAAATGAGCAGTTCTTC. This translates into CASSPRGENEQFF.

This rearrangement joins TRBV6-6 to TRBJ2-5; perhaps TRBD2 as D (6 bases). Trimming cost V 7 bases and J 5 bases, with 11 bases left between them. Per the germline V gene, CDR1 is MNHNY and CDR2 is SVGAGI (reference sequence). The CDR3 consists of 12 residues. The CDR3 spells CASNGGGETQYF. The CDR3 nucleotides read TGTGCCAGCAATGGGGGAGGCGAGACCCAGTACTTC.

This chain's CDR3 is CASSFNQPQHF. In nucleotides, the CDR3 is TGTGCCAGCAGCTTCAATCAGCCCCAGCATTTT. V is TRBV5-8 and J is TRBJ1-5; the D is unclear. The CDR3 contains 11 residues. Trimming removed 2 bases from V and 3 bases from J, with 0 bases in between. Per germline, CDR1 SGHTS and CDR2 YDEGEE.

This clonotype was counted a few times. The chain couples TRBV7-9 to TRBJ2-5, with D unresolved. CDR1 and CDR2 (germline): SEHNR, FQNEAQ (reference sequence). Trimming shortened V by 8 bases and J by 5 bases, and 21 bases separated the two germline ends. The CDR3 totals 15 residues. In DNA, the CDR3 is TGTGCCAGCCACTCTTTAGGCTCCGATGGGGAGACCCAGTACTTC. Encoded protein: CASHSLGSDGETQYF.